A single sample is the source of the 6 T cell receptor beta chains below, sequenced in a study of blood T cell repertoires in COVID-19 (dated by TCRdb to about 2020). The library was produced with the immunoSEQ multiplex PCR assay. What TCRdb holds here is the immuneACCESS table cut down to in-frame rearrangements. Part of the clones is not present; checked against another copy, under half of the missing clones reflect an unresolved V gene, and the others are unexplained. This sample is represented by about 250,000 clones; around 85% of them were singletons. Around 1% of the sample is in the top ten clones. The sequencing sample was made of peripheral blood. These receptor sequences come from a human donor with COVID-19, enrolled during active disease. The donor label of this sample is uncertain.

The V call is TRBV28, the J call TRBJ1-6; D unclear. The CDR3 spans 13 residues. Trimming removed 11 bases at V and 3 bases at J, with 11 bases between. The germline V gene encodes CDR1 MDHEN and CDR2 SYDVKM. The CDR3 bases are TGTGCCTCGGTAGCCGTCTATAATTCACCCCTCCACTTT. Translated: CASVAVYNSPLHF.

The gene calls are TRBV29-1 and TRBJ2-5; the match to TRBD1 covers 7 bases. Per the germline V gene, CDR1 is SQVTM and CDR2 is ANQGSEA. J was trimmed by 5 bases and V by 6 bases; bases with no gene match: 9. The CDR3 is 13 amino acids. The chain's CDR3 is CSVGDSTLETQYF. The CDR3 nucleotides read TGCAGCGTAGGGGACAGCACCCTGGAGACCCAGTACTTC.

The chain is built from TRBV11-2 and TRBJ2-7, with 10 bases that match TRBD1. Germline V gives CDR1 SGHAT, CDR2 FQNNGV. This CDR3 has 16 residues. V shed 7 bases, J shed 1 base, and the junction held 10 bases outside the gene matches. The CDR3 spells CASTLNRGQGSYEQYF. As DNA, the CDR3 is TGTGCCAGCACCCTAAACCGGGGACAGGGGTCCTACGAGCAGTACTTC.

This rearrangement joins TRBV28 to TRBJ1-4, with 10 bases that match TRBD1. Trimming took 3 bases from V and 7 from J; bases not matched to a gene: 5. CDR1 is MDHEN, CDR2 SYDVKM, per germline. The CDR3 is 15 amino acids. CDR3 bases: TGTGCCAGCAGTTTCTTGGGGACAGGGGTTGAAAAACTGTTTTTT. Its translation is CASSFLGTGVEKLFF.

The chain links TRBV28 to TRBJ2-1, with 8 positions matching TRBD2. With V trimmed by 5 bases and J by 3 bases, 15 bases remained unmatched. CDR1 is MDHEN, CDR2 SYDVKM, per germline. The length of the CDR3 is 18 residues. The CDR3 here is CASSPIKGSGTSYNEQFF. The CDR3 DNA is TGTGCCAGCAGTCCCATCAAAGGGTCAGGGACTAGCTACAATGAGCAGTTCTTC.

The J gene is TRBJ1-2, the V gene TRBV5-1; D is perhaps TRBD1 (5 bases). V lost 3 bases and J 0 bases, leaving 9 bases between the germline ends. Germline V gene lookup returns CDR1 SGHRS and CDR2 YFSETQ. The CDR3 is 14 amino acids. CDR3 loop: CASSSTVTNYGYTF. The CDR3 DNA sequence: TGCGCCAGCAGCTCGACAGTTACTAACTATGGCTACACCTTC.